This TCR beta chain is from a study of T cells after yellow fever vaccination. The table lists this clonotype with a few counts. It was through 5'RACE template switching that TCR cDNA was made, with a universal primer site and UMIs added. TCRdb used MiXCR to reprocess the 5' RACE reads, holding one entry per CDR3 protein. The sample holds hundreds of thousands of distinct CDR3 sequences, roughly an eighth seen once. CDR1 LNHDA and CDR2 SQIVND come from the germline V gene (reference sequence). V was trimmed by 7 bases and J by 3 bases, leaving 13 bases between them. The CDR3 loop spans 14 amino acids.

This receptor was identified in a man younger than 40 who received the YFV17D yellow fever vaccine. This chain uses TRBV19 with TRBJ1-5; D unresolved. The sequenced sample was PBMCs, obtained on the day of the yellow fever booster vaccination. As DNA, the CDR3 is TGTGCCAGTAAGGGTCGGCAGAACAATCAGCCCCAGCATTTT. It is translated as CASKGRQNNQPQHF.